These T cell receptor beta chains were read from a single sample in a study of T cells after yellow fever vaccination. In TCRdb, the 5' RACE reads were re-called with MiXCR into one record per CDR3 protein. The data hold hundreds of thousands of distinct CDR3 sequences, with around 13% observed a single time. This specimen was CD4+ T cells sorted from PBMCs, taken 15 days after the yellow fever booster vaccination. The source of these receptors is a man between 18 and 35 years old who received the YFV17D yellow fever vaccine. CDR3s include the opening cysteine and the closing phenylalanine or tryptophan. D genes are given only for firm matches. A row's size may be missing; if present it is once, few, many or a size class.

size	J	D	V	CDR3	DNA
.	TRBJ2-3	TRBD1	TRBV6-6	CASRGGQGTDTQYF	TGTGCCAGCAGGGGGGGACAGGGAACAGATACGCAGTATTTT
.	TRBJ2-1	TRBD1	TRBV4-1	CASSQVIDRGPSYNEQFF	TGCGCCAGCAGCCAAGTTATCGACAGGGGGCCATCCTACAATGAGCAGTTCTTC
few	TRBJ2-3	.	TRBV7-8	CASSLGVSTDTQYF	TGTGCCAGCAGCTTAGGAGTCTCTACAGATACGCAGTATTTT
.	TRBJ1-5	.	TRBV6-1	CASTSGLGQPQHF	TGTGCCAGCACCTCAGGACTTGGGCAGCCCCAGCATTTT
.	TRBJ1-2	.	TRBV3-1	CASSQELGYTF	TGTGCCAGCAGCCAAGAACTAGGCTACACCTTC
.	TRBJ1-5	.	TRBV7-3	CASSLRPGSNQPQHF	TGTGCCAGCAGCTTACGACCGGGAAGCAATCAGCCCCAGCATTTT
many	TRBJ2-1	.	TRBV9	CASSVRPGPLSYNEQFF	TGTGCCAGCAGCGTCCGACCGGGACCCCTCTCCTACAATGAGCAGTTCTTC
many	TRBJ1-1	.	TRBV25-1	CASSALGEGMNTEAFF	TGTGCCAGCAGTGCCCTGGGGGAGGGGATGAACACTGAAGCTTTCTTT
.	TRBJ1-2	.	TRBV7-9	CASSAQVYGYTF	TGTGCCAGCAGCGCGCAAGTCTATGGCTACACCTTC
.	TRBJ1-1	TRBD1	TRBV29-1	CSVADRGNTEAFF	TGCAGCGTCGCAGACAGGGGGAACACTGAAGCTTTCTTT
.	TRBJ1-6	.	TRBV7-2	CASGVRDSPLHF	TGTGCCAGCGGCGTGAGGGATTCACCCCTCCACTTT
.	TRBJ1-1	TRBD1	TRBV7-8	CASSLFLGGQGATEAFF	TGTGCCAGCAGCTTATTTCTAGGCGGTCAGGGGGCAACTGAAGCTTTCTTT
.	TRBJ1-1	TRBD1	TRBV20-1	CSARRDRGPEAFF	TGCAGTGCTAGACGTGACAGGGGCCCTGAAGCTTTCTTT
many	TRBJ1-1	.	TRBV20-1	CSASRPDQTSAFF	TGCAGTGCTAGTCGTCCAGACCAGACGTCGGCTTTCTTT
.	TRBJ2-1	.	TRBV20-1	CSASSRSEQFF	TGCAGTGCTAGCTCTCGGTCTGAGCAGTTCTTC
few	TRBJ2-1	.	TRBV4-3	CASSQDLSGPSYNEQFF	TGCGCCAGCAGCCAAGATCTCTCAGGGCCGTCCTACAATGAGCAGTTCTTC
few	TRBJ2-3	.	TRBV20-1	CSAPGTTDTQYF	TGCAGTGCGCCTGGTACCACAGATACGCAGTATTTT
.	TRBJ2-5	.	TRBV3-1	CASSHGGRGQETQYF	TGTGCCAGCAGCCATGGGGGGCGGGGGCAAGAGACCCAGTACTTC
few	TRBJ1-6	.	TRBV20-1	CSARDPSRNSPLHF	TGCAGTGCTAGAGATCCCAGTAGGAATTCACCCCTCCACTTT
.	TRBJ1-2	TRBD1	TRBV7-9	CASSSMWTGDYGYTF	TGTGCCAGCAGCTCCATGTGGACAGGGGACTATGGCTACACCTTC
few	TRBJ1-5	TRBD1	TRBV19	CASRSGTGGRSNQPQHF	TGTGCCAGTAGATCCGGGACAGGGGGCAGGAGCAATCAGCCCCAGCATTTT